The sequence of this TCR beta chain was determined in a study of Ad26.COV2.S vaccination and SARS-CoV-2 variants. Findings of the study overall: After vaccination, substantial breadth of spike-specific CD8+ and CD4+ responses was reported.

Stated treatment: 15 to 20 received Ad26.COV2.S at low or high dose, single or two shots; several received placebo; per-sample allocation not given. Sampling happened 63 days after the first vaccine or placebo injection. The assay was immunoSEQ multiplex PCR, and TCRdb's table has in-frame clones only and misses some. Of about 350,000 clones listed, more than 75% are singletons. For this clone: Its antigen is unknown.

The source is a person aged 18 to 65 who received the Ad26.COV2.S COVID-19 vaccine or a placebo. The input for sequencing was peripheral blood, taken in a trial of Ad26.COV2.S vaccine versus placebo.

In nucleotides, the CDR3 is TGTGCCAGCAGCCCCGGACTAGCGCGTACCTACGAGCAGTACTTC. Protein: CASSPGLARTYEQYF. The rearrangement joins TRBV7-2 to TRBJ2-7; 9 bases match TRBD2. This CDR3 has 15 residues. Germline V gives CDR1 SGHTA, CDR2 FQGNSA. With 5 bases clipped from V and 2 bases from J, the junction kept 7 bases outside the gene matches.